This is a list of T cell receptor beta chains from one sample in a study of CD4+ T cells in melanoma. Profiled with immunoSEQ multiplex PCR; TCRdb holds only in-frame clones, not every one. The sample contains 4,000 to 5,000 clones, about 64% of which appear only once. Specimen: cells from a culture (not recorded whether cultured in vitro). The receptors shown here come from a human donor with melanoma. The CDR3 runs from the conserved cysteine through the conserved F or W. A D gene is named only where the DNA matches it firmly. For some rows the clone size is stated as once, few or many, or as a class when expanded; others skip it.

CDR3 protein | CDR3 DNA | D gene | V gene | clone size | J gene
CATAGQGSNQPQHF | TGTGCCACAGCTGGACAGGGCAGCAATCAGCCCCAGCATTTT | TRBD1 | TRBV24-1 | . | TRBJ1-5
CASSEGNTEAFF | TGTGCCAGCAGTGAAGGAAACACTGAAGCTTTCTTT | . | TRBV2 | . | TRBJ1-1
CAWMVPGGNTIYF | TGTGCCTGGATGGTCCCAGGGGGAAACACCATATATTTT | . | TRBV30 | . | TRBJ1-3
CASSPPGGVEQYF | TGTGCCAGCAGCCCCCCGGGTGGGGTGGAGCAGTACTTC | . | TRBV14 | once | TRBJ2-7
CASSLEEGRSFF | TGTGCCAGCAGCTTAGAGGAGGGGCGTTCTTTCTTT | . | TRBV11-2 | large | TRBJ1-1
CASSRHWGGAHNEQFF | TGCGCCAGCAGCCGACATTGGGGGGGGGCCCACAATGAGCAGTTCTTC | . | TRBV4-1 | . | TRBJ2-1
CATTDLQGNTIYF | TGTGCCACGACCGACCTGCAGGGAAACACCATATATTTT | . | TRBV9 | once | TRBJ1-3
CASSPPGLAGNNEQFF | TGTGCCAGCAGCCCACCGGGACTAGCGGGAAACAATGAGCAGTTCTTC | TRBD2 | TRBV7-9 | few | TRBJ2-1
CATSESTSWETQYF | TGTGCCACCAGTGAGTCGACTAGCTGGGAGACCCAGTACTTC | TRBD2 | TRBV24-1 | . | TRBJ2-5
CASSQARQGAGEKLFF | TGCGCCAGCAGCCAAGCGCGACAGGGGGCTGGGGAAAAACTGTTTTTT | TRBD1 | TRBV4-1 | . | TRBJ1-4
CASSATPPGGGYTF | TGTGCCAGCAGCGCAACACCCCCTGGAGGGGGCTACACCTTC | . | TRBV9 | . | TRBJ1-2
CASSLNQGDHGYTF | TGTGCCAGCAGCTTAAATCAGGGGGACCATGGCTACACCTTC | TRBD1 | TRBV7-3 | . | TRBJ1-2
CASEGAPNTGELFF | TGTGCCAGCGAGGGGGCTCCGAACACCGGGGAGCTGTTTTTT | TRBD1 | TRBV6-1 | . | TRBJ2-2
CAWIGLEANYGYTF | TGTGCCTGGATAGGACTCGAGGCTAACTATGGCTACACCTTC | . | TRBV30 | . | TRBJ1-2
CASWDSRNGELFF | TGCGCCAGCTGGGACAGCCGGAACGGGGAGCTGTTTTTT | TRBD1 | TRBV4-1 | few | TRBJ2-2
CASSQGQPNYGYTF | TGTGCCAGCAGCCAAGGACAGCCAAACTATGGCTACACCTTC | . | TRBV14 | large | TRBJ1-2
CASSSGDRAYNEQFF | TGTGCCAGCAGTTCCGGGGACAGGGCCTACAATGAGCAGTTCTTC | TRBD1 | TRBV5-6 | . | TRBJ2-1
CASSLAREDETQYF | TGCGCCAGCAGCTTAGCCCGGGAGGACGAGACCCAGTACTTC | TRBD2 | TRBV5-1 | once | TRBJ2-5
CASSMGVGGNYGYTF | TGCGCCAGCAGCATGGGCGTTGGAGGGAACTATGGCTACACCTTC | . | TRBV5-1 | medium-sized | TRBJ1-2
CASSVGHPSSYNSPLHF | TGTGCCAGCAGCGTTGGACACCCGAGCTCCTATAATTCACCCCTCCACTTT | . | TRBV9 | . | TRBJ1-6
CASSLNRQAEQYF | TGTGCCAGCAGTTTAAACCGACAGGCCGAGCAGTACTTC | . | TRBV27 | medium-sized | TRBJ2-7
CSVEGSGGGYTF | TGCAGCGTTGAAGGGTCAGGGGGAGGCTACACCTTC | TRBD1 | TRBV29-1 | . | TRBJ1-2
CASSESQGGTNEKLFF | TGTGCCAGCAGTGAATCACAGGGTGGGACTAATGAAAAACTGTTTTTT | . | TRBV2 | . | TRBJ1-4
CASSYTGGNEQYF | TGTGCCAGCAGTTATACGGGAGGGAACGAGCAGTACTTC | TRBD2 | TRBV7-2 | . | TRBJ2-7
CASSLRLAGFTDTQYF | TGTGCCAGCAGCTTAAGACTAGCGGGATTCACAGATACGCAGTATTTT | TRBD2 | TRBV7-2 | . | TRBJ2-3
CATSRDPGHEQYF | TGTGCCACCAGCAGAGATCCGGGCCACGAGCAGTACTTC | . | TRBV15 | . | TRBJ2-7
CASSVVGTTNSPLHF | TGTGCCAGCAGCGTAGTGGGTACTACTAATTCACCCCTCCACTTT | . | TRBV9 | few | TRBJ1-6
CATRQQLTGELFF | TGTGCCACGCGCCAGCAACTTACCGGGGAGCTGTTTTTT | . | TRBV7-8 | . | TRBJ2-2
CASSQVDSSNSPLHF | TGCGCCAGCAGCCAAGTAGACAGTTCCAATTCACCCCTCCACTTT | . | TRBV4-3 | few | TRBJ1-6
CASSKGSGTGVGNQPQHF | TGTGCCAGCAGTAAAGGATCCGGGACAGGGGTTGGCAATCAGCCCCAGCATTTT | TRBD1 | TRBV27 | . | TRBJ1-5
CASRGENTEAFF | TGTGCCAGCCGCGGGGAGAACACTGAAGCTTTCTTT | . | TRBV12-3/TRBV12-4 | . | TRBJ1-1
CASSLGPNTEAFF | TGTGCCAGCAGCCTAGGTCCGAACACTGAAGCTTTCTTT | . | TRBV6-2/TRBV6-3 | . | TRBJ1-1
CASNPGLAGSTDTQYF | TGCGCCAGCAACCCGGGACTAGCGGGGAGCACAGATACGCAGTATTTT | TRBD2 | TRBV5-1 | . | TRBJ2-3
CASTGGGREEAFF | TGTGCCAGCACCGGCGGGGGACGTGAAGAAGCTTTCTTT | . | TRBV5-4 | . | TRBJ1-1
CASSLDSLYGYTF | TGTGCCAGCAGCTTGGACAGCCTCTATGGCTACACCTTC | . | TRBV7-2 | . | TRBJ1-2
CASSLERGRGSPLHF | TGTGCCAGCAGCTTAGAAAGGGGGCGGGGTTCACCCCTCCACTTT | TRBD1 | TRBV7-2 | . | TRBJ1-6
CAWTGQGAPGQYF | TGTGCCTGGACAGGACAGGGGGCGCCAGGGCAGTACTTC | TRBD1 | TRBV30 | . | TRBJ2-7
CASRSPGGYEQYF | TGTGCCAGCAGATCCCCAGGGGGCTACGAGCAGTACTTC | TRBD1 | TRBV6-5 | . | TRBJ2-7
CASSEGAENIQYF | TGTGCCAGCAGTGAAGGGGCGGAAAACATTCAGTACTTC | . | TRBV2 | . | TRBJ2-4
CASSGWDSGTVTYEQYF | TGTGCCAGCAGTGGGTGGGATTCCGGGACAGTTACCTACGAGCAGTACTTC | TRBD1 | TRBV6-1 | . | TRBJ2-7
CASSGGLDEQFF | TGTGCCAGCAGCGGGGGGCTGGATGAGCAGTTCTTC | . | TRBV4-2 | . | TRBJ2-1
CASSVEGDRIYEQYF | TGTGCCAGCAGCGTAGAGGGGGACAGGATCTACGAGCAGTACTTC | TRBD1 | TRBV9 | . | TRBJ2-7
CASARTSNTGELFF | TGTGCCAGCGCCCGGACATCCAACACCGGGGAGCTGTTTTTT | . | TRBV28 | . | TRBJ2-2
CASSQGGLALEQYF | TGTGCCAGCAGCCAGGGGGGACTAGCGCTCGAGCAGTACTTC | TRBD2 | TRBV7-9 | once | TRBJ2-7
CAWSRLAGVTDTQYF | TGTGCCTGGAGCCGACTAGCGGGGGTCACAGATACGCAGTATTTT | TRBD2 | TRBV30 | . | TRBJ2-3
CSVSSEMGVSRYGYTF | TGCAGCGTAAGCAGCGAAATGGGAGTCTCTAGGTATGGCTACACCTTC | . | TRBV29-1 | . | TRBJ1-2
CATSRDHRAGYEQYF | TGTGCCACCAGCAGAGACCACAGGGCGGGCTACGAGCAGTACTTC | . | TRBV15 | once | TRBJ2-7
CASSAGGTGFDYGYTF | TGTGCCAGCAGTGCCGGCGGGACAGGGTTTGACTATGGCTACACCTTC | TRBD1 | TRBV2 | . | TRBJ1-2
CASSPGTGVEQYF | TGTGCCAGCAGTCCGGGGACAGGGGTCGAGCAGTACTTC | TRBD1 | TRBV6-5 | . | TRBJ2-7
CASRQQGGYSNQPQHF | TGTGCCAGCAGACAACAGGGGGGATATAGCAATCAGCCCCAGCATTTT | TRBD1 | TRBV3-1/TRBV3-2 | . | TRBJ1-5
CASSYPPGSEYEQYF | TGTGCCAGCAGTTACCCTCCGGGTAGCGAGTACGAGCAGTACTTC | . | TRBV6-2/TRBV6-3 | . | TRBJ2-7
CASSPQGGPSKNIQYF | TGTGCCAGTAGTCCCCAGGGGGGGCCGTCCAAAAACATTCAGTACTTC | . | TRBV19 | . | TRBJ2-4
CASSLSGGGAEETQYF | TGTGCTAGCAGCTTAAGCGGCGGGGGGGCCGAGGAGACCCAGTACTTC | TRBD2 | TRBV7-7 | . | TRBJ2-5
CAISEYDSGGRETQYF | TGTGCCATCAGTGAATACGACAGCGGGGGGCGAGAGACCCAGTACTTC | TRBD2 | TRBV10-3 | . | TRBJ2-5
CASSLAQGQGFEKYGYTF | TGTGCCAGCAGCTTGGCCCAAGGACAGGGGTTTGAGAAGTATGGCTACACCTTC | TRBD1 | TRBV5-5 | . | TRBJ1-2